What follows describes a single TCR beta chain. This record comes from a study of blood T cell repertoires in COVID-19. Study at large: COVID-19 samples from acute and convalescent phases originated in the United States, Italy and Spain. Sample material is recorded as cDNA or gDNA derived from T cells, B-cell-depleted T cells, or PBMCs.

Germline values: CDR1 MNHEY, CDR2 SVGAGI. This CDR3 spans 14 amino acids. V lost 8 bases to trimming and J lost 7 bases; unmatched junction nucleotides: 13. In the source study's methods: Amplification of reference gene primers was used by the study to estimate nucleated cell counts. Clones were sequenced by immunoSEQ multiplex PCR, and TCRdb holds only the in-frame ones, with some missing. For V, J and clone size, that table is used; D and trimming come from the DNA. The sample has some 260,000 clones; approximately 90% are singletons. This receptor was taken from a woman aged 40 to 50 who had recovered from COVID-19. This rearrangement joins TRBV6-5 to TRBJ1-2; TRBD1 matches 7 bases. The sequenced material came from peripheral blood. The CDR3 coding sequence is TGTGCCAGCGGACGATCTGACAGGGCTTTTGGCTACACCTTC. This encodes CASGRSDRAFGYTF.